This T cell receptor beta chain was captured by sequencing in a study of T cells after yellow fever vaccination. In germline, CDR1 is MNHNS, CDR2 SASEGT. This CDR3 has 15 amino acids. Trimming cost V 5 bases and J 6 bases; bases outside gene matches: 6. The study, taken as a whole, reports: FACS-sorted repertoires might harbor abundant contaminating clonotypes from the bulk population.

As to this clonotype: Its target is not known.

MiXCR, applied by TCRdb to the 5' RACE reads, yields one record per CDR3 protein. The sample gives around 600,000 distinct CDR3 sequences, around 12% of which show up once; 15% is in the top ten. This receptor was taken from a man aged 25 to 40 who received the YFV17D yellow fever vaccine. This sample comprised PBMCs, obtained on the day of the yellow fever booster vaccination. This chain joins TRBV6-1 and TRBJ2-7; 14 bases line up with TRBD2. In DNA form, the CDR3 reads TGTGCCAGCAGTCCCGGACTAGCGGGAGGATCCGAGCAGTACTTC. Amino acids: CASSPGLAGGSEQYF.